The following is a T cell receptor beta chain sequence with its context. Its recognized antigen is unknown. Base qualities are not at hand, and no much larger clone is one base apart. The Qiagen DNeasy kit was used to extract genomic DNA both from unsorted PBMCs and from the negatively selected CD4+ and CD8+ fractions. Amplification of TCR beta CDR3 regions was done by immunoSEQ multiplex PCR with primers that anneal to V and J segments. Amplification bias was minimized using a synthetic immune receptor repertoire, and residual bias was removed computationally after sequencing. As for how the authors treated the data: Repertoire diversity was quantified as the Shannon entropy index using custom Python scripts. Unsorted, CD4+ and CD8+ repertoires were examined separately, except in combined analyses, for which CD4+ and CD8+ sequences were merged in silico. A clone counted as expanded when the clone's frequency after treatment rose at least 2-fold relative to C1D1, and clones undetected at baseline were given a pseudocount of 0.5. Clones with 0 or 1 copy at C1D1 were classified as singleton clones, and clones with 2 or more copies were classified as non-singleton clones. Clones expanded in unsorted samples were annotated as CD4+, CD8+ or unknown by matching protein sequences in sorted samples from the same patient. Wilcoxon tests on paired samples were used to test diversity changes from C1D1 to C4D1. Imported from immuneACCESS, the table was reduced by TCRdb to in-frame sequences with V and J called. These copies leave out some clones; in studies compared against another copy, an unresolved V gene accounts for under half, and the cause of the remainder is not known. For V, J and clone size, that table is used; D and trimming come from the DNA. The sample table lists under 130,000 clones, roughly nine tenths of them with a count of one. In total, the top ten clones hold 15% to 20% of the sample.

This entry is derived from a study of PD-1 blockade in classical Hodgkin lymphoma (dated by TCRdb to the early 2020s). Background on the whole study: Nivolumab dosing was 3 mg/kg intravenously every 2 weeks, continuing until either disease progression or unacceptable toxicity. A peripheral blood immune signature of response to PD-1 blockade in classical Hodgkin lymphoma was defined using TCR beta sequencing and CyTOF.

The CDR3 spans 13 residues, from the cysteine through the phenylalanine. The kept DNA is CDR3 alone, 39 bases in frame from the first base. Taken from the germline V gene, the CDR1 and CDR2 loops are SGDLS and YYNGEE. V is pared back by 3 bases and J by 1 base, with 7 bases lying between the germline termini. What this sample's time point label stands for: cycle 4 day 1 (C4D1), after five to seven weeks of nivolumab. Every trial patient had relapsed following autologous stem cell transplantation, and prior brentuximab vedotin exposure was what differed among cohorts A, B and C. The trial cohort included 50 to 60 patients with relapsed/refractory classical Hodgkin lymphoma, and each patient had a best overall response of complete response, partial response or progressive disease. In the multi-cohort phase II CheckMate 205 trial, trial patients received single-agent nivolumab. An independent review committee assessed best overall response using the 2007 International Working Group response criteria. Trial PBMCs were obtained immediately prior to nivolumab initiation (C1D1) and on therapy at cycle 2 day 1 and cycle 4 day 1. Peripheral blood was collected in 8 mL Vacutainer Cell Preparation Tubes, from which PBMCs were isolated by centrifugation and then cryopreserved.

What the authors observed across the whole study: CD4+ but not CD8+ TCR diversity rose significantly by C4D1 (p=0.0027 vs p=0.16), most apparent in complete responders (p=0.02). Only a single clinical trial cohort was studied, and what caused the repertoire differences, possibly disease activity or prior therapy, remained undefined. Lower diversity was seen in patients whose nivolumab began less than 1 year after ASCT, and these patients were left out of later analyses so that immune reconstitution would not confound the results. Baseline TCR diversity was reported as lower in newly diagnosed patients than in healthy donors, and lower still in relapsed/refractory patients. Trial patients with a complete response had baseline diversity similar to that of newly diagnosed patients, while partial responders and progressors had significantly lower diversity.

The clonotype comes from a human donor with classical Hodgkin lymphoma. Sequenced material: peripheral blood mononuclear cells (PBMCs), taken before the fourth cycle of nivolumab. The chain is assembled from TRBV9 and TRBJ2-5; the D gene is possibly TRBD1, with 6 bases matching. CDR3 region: CASSGDIQETQYF. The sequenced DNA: TGTGCCAGCAGCGGGGACATCCAAGAGACCCAGTACTTC.